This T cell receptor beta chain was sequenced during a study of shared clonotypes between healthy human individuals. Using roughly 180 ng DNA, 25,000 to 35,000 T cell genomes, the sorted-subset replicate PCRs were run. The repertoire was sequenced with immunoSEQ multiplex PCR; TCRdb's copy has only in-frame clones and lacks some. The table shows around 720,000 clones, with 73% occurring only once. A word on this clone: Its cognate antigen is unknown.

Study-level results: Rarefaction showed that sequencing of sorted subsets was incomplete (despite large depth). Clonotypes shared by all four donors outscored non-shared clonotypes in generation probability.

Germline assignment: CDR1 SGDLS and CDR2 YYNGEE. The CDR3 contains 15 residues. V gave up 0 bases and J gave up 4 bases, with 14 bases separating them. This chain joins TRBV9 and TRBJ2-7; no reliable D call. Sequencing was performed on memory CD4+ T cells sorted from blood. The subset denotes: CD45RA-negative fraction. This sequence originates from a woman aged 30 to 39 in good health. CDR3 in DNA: TGTGCCAGCAGCGTAGTAGCAGGTGGGGTTTACGAGCAGTACTTC. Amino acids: CASSVVAGGVYEQYF.